The T cell receptor beta chain described here comes from a study of blood T cell repertoires in COVID-19. Turning to the study itself: Collection of acute and convalescent COVID-19 samples took place in the United States, Italy and Spain. T cells, B-cell-depleted T cells, or PBMCs provided the cDNA or gDNA that served as material.

V lost 7 bases to trimming and J lost 8 bases, with 14 bases between them. The CDR3 has 12 amino acids. Original processing methods: Estimation of nucleated cell counts relied on the amplification of reference gene primers. Data came from immunoSEQ multiplex PCR; TCRdb stores just in-frame clones and leaves some out. V, J and clone size were drawn from that table, and D and trimming were deduced from the DNA. The sample shows fewer than 250,000 clones, around nine tenths of them seen only once. The chain links TRBV12-3 or TRBV12-4 to TRBJ2-5; D perhaps matches TRBD2 (6 bases). Sequenced sample: peripheral blood. The sequence was obtained from a woman aged 55-70 years who had recovered from COVID-19. CDR3 DNA: TGTGCCAGCAACTCCGGGGGTCCCACCCAGTACTTC. Amino acid sequence: CASNSGGPTQYF.